The entry below gives a single TCR beta chain sequence along with its context. What it binds is not known. The V segment lost 8 bases and the J segment 6 bases; nucleotides outside the gene matches: 13. The CDR3 is made up of 15 amino acids. The V gene's germline CDR1 is SNHLY and CDR2 FYNNEI. Sequencing used immunoSEQ multiplex PCR; TCRdb keeps in-frame clones, though not all of them. Of 140,000 to 150,000 clones detected, roughly nine tenths appear once; the ten largest clones hold about 1.5%. These data are taken from a study of T cell responses to AZD1222 COVID-19 vaccine. General study findings and limits: Spike-specific TCR breadth and depth both grew after two AZD1222 doses. At study baseline, merely roughly 6 AZD1222 recipients were seropositive. Clonal diversity was possibly underestimated, and the donors were mostly white British, with more females.

The material was peripheral blood, obtained on day 0 of AZD1222 vaccination. This chain uses TRBV2 with TRBJ2-1; 7 nucleotides match TRBD1. This clonotype originated in an adult in good health. The CDR3 bases are TGTGCCAGCTCCCGTCTCAGGGGGTTCTTCAATGAGCAGTTCTTC. Amino acid sequence: CASSRLRGFFNEQFF.